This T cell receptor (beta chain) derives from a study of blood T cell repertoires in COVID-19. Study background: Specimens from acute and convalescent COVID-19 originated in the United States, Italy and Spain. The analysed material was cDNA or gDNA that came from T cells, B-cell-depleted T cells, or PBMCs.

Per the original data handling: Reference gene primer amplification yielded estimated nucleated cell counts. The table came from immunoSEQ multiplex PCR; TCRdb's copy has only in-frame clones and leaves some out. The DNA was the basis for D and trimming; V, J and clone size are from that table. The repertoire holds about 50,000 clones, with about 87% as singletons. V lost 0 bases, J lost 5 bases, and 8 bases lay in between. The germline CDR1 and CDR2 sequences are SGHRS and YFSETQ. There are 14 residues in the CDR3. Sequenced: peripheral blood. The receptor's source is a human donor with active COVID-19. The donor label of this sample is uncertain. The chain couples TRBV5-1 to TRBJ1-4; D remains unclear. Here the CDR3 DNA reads TGCGCCAGCAGCTTGGGACACGAAAATGAAAAACTGTTTTTT. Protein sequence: CASSLGHENEKLFF.